Detailed here is one T cell receptor (beta chain). V trimming: 1 base; J trimming: 8 bases; junction bases outside the gene matches: 7. The CDR3 has 15 amino acids. Germline values: CDR1 SGHAT, CDR2 FQNNGV. This sample was included in a study of blood T cell repertoires in COVID-19. Study-wide background: The United States, Italy and Spain provided the acute and convalescent COVID-19 samples.

Per the original methods: Amplified reference gene primers provided the basis for estimating nucleated cell counts. Measured with immunoSEQ multiplex PCR; TCRdb has only the in-frame clones, and not every one. For V, J and clone size, that table is used; D and trimming come from the DNA. The profile shows over 65,000 clones, about 82% of them singletons. The receptor comes from a man older than 75 with active or convalescent COVID-19. The sample comprised peripheral blood. V is TRBV11-2 and J is TRBJ1-4; 7 bases align to TRBD1. The CDR3 sequence: CASSLGFRDREKLFF. For the CDR3, the DNA is TGTGCCAGCAGCTTAGGGTTCCGGGACAGAGAAAAACTGTTTTTT.